Sequencing of this T cell receptor beta chain was carried out in a study of CD8 T cells in Susac syndrome. The CDR3 runs 14 residues. The germline V and J ends were trimmed by 1 base and 5 bases, with 6 bases remaining between them. Germline V gene data show CDR1 as SEHNR and CDR2 as FQNEAQ (reference sequence). RNA totalling roughly 0.45 to 1 ug underwent reverse transcription with random hexamers. TCRdb recomputed calls from the immunoSEQ multiplex PCR reads with MiXCR, one row per CDR3 protein. The repertoire includes approximately 200,000 distinct CDR3 sequences, approximately 95% of them detected once, and around 0.08% sits in the top ten.

The specimen sequenced was CD4+ T cells from PBMCs. This TCR was recovered from a human donor with multiple sclerosis. The chain employs TRBV7-9 and TRBJ1-6; D is unclear. In DNA form, the CDR3 reads TGTGCCAGCAGCTTAGTGGAGGATAATTCACCCCTCCACTTT. This translates into CASSLVEDNSPLHF.